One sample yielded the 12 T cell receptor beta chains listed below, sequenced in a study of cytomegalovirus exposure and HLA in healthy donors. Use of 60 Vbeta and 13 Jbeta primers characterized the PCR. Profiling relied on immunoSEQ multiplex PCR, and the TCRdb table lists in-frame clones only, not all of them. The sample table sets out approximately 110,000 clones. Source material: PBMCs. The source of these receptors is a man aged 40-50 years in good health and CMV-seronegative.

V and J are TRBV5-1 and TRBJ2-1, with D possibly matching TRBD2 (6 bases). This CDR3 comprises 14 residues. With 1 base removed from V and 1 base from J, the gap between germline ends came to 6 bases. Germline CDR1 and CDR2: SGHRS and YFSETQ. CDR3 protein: CASSLRESYNEQFF. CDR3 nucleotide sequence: TGCGCCAGCAGCTTGCGGGAGTCCTACAATGAGCAGTTCTTC. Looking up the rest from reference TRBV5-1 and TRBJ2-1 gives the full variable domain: KAGVTQTPRYLIKTRGQQVTLSCSPISGHRSVSWYQQTPGQGLQFLFEYFSETQRNKGNFPGRFSGRQFSNSRSEMNVSTLELGDSALYLCASSLRESYNEQFFGPGTRLTVL.

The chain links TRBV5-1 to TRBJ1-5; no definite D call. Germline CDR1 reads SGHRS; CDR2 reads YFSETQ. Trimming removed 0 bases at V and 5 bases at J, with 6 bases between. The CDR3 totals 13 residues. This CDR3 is CASSLDTDQPQHF. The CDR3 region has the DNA TGCGCCAGCAGCTTGGATACGGATCAGCCCCAGCATTTT.

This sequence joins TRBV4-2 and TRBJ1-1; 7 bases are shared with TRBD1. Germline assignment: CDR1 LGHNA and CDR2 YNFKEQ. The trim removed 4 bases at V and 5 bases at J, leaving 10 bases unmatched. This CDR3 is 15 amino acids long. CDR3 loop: CASSLDRAGGTEAFF. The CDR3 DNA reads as TGTGCCAGCAGCCTTGACAGGGCCGGAGGAACTGAAGCTTTCTTT.

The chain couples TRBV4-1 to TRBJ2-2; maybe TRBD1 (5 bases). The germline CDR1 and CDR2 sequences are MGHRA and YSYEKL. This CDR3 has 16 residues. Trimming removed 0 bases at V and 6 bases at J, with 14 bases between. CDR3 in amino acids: CASSQDQSGSAGELFF. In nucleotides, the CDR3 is TGCGCCAGCAGCCAAGATCAATCAGGGTCCGCCGGGGAGCTGTTTTTT.

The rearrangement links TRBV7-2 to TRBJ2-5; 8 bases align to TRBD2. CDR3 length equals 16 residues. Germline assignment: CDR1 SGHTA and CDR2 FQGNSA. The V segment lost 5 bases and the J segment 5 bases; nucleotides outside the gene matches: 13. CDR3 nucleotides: TGTGCCAGCAGCCGAAATGAGCGGGGGCCCCGGGAGACCCAGTACTTC. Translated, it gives CASSRNERGPRETQYF.

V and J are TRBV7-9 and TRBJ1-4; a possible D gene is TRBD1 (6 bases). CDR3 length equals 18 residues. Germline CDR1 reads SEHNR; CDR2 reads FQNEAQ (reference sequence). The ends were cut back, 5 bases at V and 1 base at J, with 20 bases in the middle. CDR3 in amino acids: CASSHRVLGGGTNEKLFF. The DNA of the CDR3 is TGTGCCAGCAGCCACCGAGTGCTAGGGGGTGGAACTAATGAAAAACTGTTTTTT.

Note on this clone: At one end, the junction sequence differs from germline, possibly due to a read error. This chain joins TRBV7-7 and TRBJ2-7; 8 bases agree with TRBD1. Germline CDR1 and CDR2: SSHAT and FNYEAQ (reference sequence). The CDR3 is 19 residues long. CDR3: CASSSARQGAIVLSYEQYF. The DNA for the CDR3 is TGTGCTAGCAGCTCCGCTAGGCAGGGGGCGATTGTCCTCTCCTACGAGCAGTACTTC.

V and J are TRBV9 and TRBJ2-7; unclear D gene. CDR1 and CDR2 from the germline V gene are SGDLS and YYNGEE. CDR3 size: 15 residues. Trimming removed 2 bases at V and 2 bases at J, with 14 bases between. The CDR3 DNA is TGTGCCAGCAGCGTGGATCATACAGAAACCTACGAGCAGTACTTC. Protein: CASSVDHTETYEQYF.

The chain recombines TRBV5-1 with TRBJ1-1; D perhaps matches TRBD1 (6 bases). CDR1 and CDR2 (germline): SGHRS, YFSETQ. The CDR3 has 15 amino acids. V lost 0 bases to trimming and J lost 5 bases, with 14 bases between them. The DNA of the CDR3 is TGCGCCAGCAGCTTGGGCGGGGGGCGCTTTACTGAAGCTTTCTTT. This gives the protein CASSLGGGRFTEAFF. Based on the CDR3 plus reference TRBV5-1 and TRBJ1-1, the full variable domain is KAGVTQTPRYLIKTRGQQVTLSCSPISGHRSVSWYQQTPGQGLQFLFEYFSETQRNKGNFPGRFSGRQFSNSRSEMNVSTLELGDSALYLCASSLGGGRFTEAFFGQGTRLTVV.

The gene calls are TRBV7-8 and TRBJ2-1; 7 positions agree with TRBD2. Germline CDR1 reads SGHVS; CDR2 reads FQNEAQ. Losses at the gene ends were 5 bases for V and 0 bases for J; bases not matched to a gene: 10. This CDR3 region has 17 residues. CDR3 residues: CASSPEGGSVSYNEQFF. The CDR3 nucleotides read TGTGCCAGCAGCCCCGAGGGCGGGAGCGTCTCCTACAATGAGCAGTTCTTC.

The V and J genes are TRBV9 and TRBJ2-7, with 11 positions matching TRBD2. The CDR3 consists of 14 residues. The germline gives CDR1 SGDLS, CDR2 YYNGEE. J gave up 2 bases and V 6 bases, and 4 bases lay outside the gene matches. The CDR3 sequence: CASNLAGGAYEQYF. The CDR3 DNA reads TGTGCCAGCAACTTAGCGGGAGGGGCCTACGAGCAGTACTTC.

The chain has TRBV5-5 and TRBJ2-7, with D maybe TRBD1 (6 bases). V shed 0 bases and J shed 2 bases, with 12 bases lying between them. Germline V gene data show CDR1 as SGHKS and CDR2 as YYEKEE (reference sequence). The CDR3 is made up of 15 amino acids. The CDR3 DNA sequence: TGTGCCAGCAGCTTGGCTCTGGGACAAGCCTACGAGCAGTACTTC. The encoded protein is CASSLALGQAYEQYF.